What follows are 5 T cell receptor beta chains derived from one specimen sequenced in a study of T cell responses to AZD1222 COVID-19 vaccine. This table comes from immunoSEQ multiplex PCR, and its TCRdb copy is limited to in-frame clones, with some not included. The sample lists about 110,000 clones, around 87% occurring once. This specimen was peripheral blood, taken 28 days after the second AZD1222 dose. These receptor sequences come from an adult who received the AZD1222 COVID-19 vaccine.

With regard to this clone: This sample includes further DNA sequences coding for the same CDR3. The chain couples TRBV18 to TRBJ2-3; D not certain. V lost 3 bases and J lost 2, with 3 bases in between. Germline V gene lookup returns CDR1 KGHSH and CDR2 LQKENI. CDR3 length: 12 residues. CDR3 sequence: CASSPSTDTQYF. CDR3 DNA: TGTGCCAGCTCACCCTCCACAGATACGCAGTATTTT.

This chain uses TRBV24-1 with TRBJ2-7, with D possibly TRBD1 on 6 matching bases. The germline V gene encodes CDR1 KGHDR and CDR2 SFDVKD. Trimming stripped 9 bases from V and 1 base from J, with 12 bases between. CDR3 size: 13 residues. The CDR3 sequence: CATARQDSYEQYF. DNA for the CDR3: TGTGCCACCGCGCGACAGGATTCCTACGAGCAGTACTTC.

The CDR3 loop reads CASRTGTGVYNSPLHF. CDR3 in DNA: TGTGCCAGCAGGACCGGGACAGGTGTCTATAATTCACCCCTCCACTTT. This chain links TRBV2 with TRBJ1-6; 8 bases fit TRBD1. CDR3 length equals 16 residues. Germline V gene sequence: CDR1 SNHLY, CDR2 FYNNEI. V shed 6 bases and J 3 bases; nucleotides not matched to a gene: 7.

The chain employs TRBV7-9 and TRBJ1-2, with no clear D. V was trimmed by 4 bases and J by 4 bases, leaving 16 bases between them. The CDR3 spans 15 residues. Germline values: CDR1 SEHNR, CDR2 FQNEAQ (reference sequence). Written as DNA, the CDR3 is TGTGCCAGCAGCTCCAACGGGCCGGTGGGCTATGGCTACACCTTC. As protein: CASSSNGPVGYGYTF.

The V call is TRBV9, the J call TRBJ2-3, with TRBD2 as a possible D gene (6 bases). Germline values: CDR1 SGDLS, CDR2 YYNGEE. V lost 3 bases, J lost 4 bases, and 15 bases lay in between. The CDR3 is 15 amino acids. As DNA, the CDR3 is TGTGCCAGCAGCGCCCCCGAGAGACTAGCAGATACGCAGTATTTT. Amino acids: CASSAPERLADTQYF.